This entry lists 15 T cell receptor beta chains sequenced from one sample in a study of T cells after yellow fever vaccination. TCRdb itself ran the 5' RACE reads through MiXCR, one entry per CDR3 protein. The repertoire has about 85,000 distinct CDR3 sequences, roughly 15% of them found once; the top ten carry under 30%. The sequencing used CD8+ T cells not binding an NS4B(214-222) dextramer, sorted from PBMCs, collected approximately 22 days after the first yellow fever vaccination. The source of these receptors is a man aged 18 to 29 who received the YFV17D yellow fever vaccine.

This chain joins TRBV4-1 and TRBJ1-1; 9 bases align to TRBD1. CDR3 size: 17 residues. J gave up 4 bases and V 4 bases, and 13 bases lay outside the gene matches. Germline V CDR1 and CDR2: MGHRA, YSYEKL. CDR3 residues: CASSLFPGQGLGTEAFF. CDR3 bases: TGCGCCAGCAGCCTATTCCCGGGACAGGGATTGGGCACTGAAGCTTTCTTT.

This sequence joins TRBV19 and TRBJ1-1; no reliable D call. The CDR3 runs 15 residues. V was trimmed by 1 base and J by 0 bases, leaving 9 bases between them. The germline V gene encodes CDR1 LNHDA and CDR2 SQIVND (reference sequence). The CDR3 nucleotides are TGTGCCAGTAGTATAGTCCGGACTTTGAACACTGAAGCTTTCTTT. It is translated as CASSIVRTLNTEAFF.

The chain has TRBV2 and TRBJ2-2; 7 positions agree with TRBD1. From germline, CDR1 is SNHLY and CDR2 FYNNEI. The CDR3 runs 17 residues. Trimming took 6 bases from V and 4 from J; bases not matched to a gene: 14. CDR3 amino acids: CASRGDRNLGITGELFF. As DNA, the CDR3 is TGTGCCAGCAGAGGGGACAGAAACCTGGGGATCACCGGGGAGCTGTTTTTT.

This clonotype came up a few times. This sequence joins TRBV4-1 and TRBJ1-2; D gene ambiguous. The CDR3 covers 15 residues. Trimming took 7 bases from V and 7 from J, leaving 22 bases between them. Germline CDR1 reads MGHRA; CDR2 reads YSYEKL. CDR3 loop: CASTQAESVSLGYTF. The DNA for the CDR3 is TGCGCCAGCACCCAGGCCGAATCGGTATCCCTTGGCTACACCTTC.

V usage is TRBV12-3 or TRBV12-4 and J usage is TRBJ1-6; tentatively, D is TRBD1 (6 bases). Trimming took off 5 bases at V and 11 bases at J, with 16 bases between the two ends. The CDR3 totals 14 residues. The CDR3 spells CASSPYSGEAPLHF. CDR3 DNA sequence: TGTGCCAGCAGTCCTTATTCAGGGGAGGCACCCCTCCACTTT.

V usage is TRBV20-1 and J usage is TRBJ2-7, with 12 bases lining up with TRBD1. V trimming: 1 base; J trimming: 2 bases; junction bases outside the gene matches: 3. Germline CDR1 and CDR2: DFQATT and SNEGSKA (reference sequence). The CDR3 totals 15 residues. Here the CDR3 reads CSARVRDRGPYEQYF. The CDR3, as DNA: TGCAGTGCTAGAGTGCGGGACAGGGGGCCCTACGAGCAGTACTTC.

This clonotype has only a few counts. V is TRBV5-1 and J is TRBJ1-1, with D perhaps matching TRBD1 (5 bases). This CDR3 is 15 amino acids long. Germline CDR1 SGHRS, CDR2 YFSETQ. Deletions cut 2 bases from V and 0 bases from J, with 11 bases between. For the CDR3, the DNA is TGCGCCAGCAGCTTAACCGGGACGGTGAACACTGAAGCTTTCTTT. Translated, it gives CASSLTGTVNTEAFF. Combining the CDR3 with reference TRBV5-1 and TRBJ1-1 gives the whole variable domain KAGVTQTPRYLIKTRGQQVTLSCSPISGHRSVSWYQQTPGQGLQFLFEYFSETQRNKGNFPGRFSGRQFSNSRSEMNVSTLELGDSALYLCASSLTGTVNTEAFFGQGTRLTVV.

The chain employs TRBV20-1 and TRBJ2-1; 10 bases match TRBD1. The CDR3 is made up of 17 amino acids. Trimming took 6 bases from V and 4 from J; bases not matched to a gene: 15. Per germline, CDR1 DFQATT and CDR2 SNEGSKA (reference sequence). The CDR3 loop reads CSAPGTGVSRSYNEQFF. The CDR3 DNA follows: TGCAGTGCGCCCGGGACAGGGGTTTCCCGATCATACAATGAGCAGTTCTTC.

This clonotype was found a few times. This chain connects TRBV4-3 to TRBJ2-6; 7 bases are a match to TRBD2. The CDR3 has 16 residues. CDR1 is LGHNA and CDR2 is YSLEER in the germline V gene. J was trimmed by 2 bases and V by 5 bases; bases with no gene match: 6. The CDR3, as DNA: TGCGCCAGCAGCTGGGACTACCTACCTGGGGCCAACGTCCTGACTTTC. This codes for CASSWDYLPGANVLTF.

This clonotype has only a few counts. The chain recombines TRBV5-1 with TRBJ2-1, with D maybe TRBD1 (6 bases). The CDR3 is 15 amino acids. V was clipped by 2 bases and J by 4 bases, with 13 bases between them. CDR1 is SGHRS, CDR2 YFSETQ, per germline. The CDR3 region is CASSFRTGSYNEQFF. In DNA, the CDR3 is TGCGCCAGCAGCTTTCGTACAGGGTCATACAATGAGCAGTTCTTC.

This clonotype was found a few times. The chain links TRBV6-5 to TRBJ2-5; 12 positions agree with TRBD2. Unmatched junction bases numbered 14, after V lost 2 bases and J lost 7 bases. Germline CDR1 and CDR2: MNHEY and SVGAGI. The CDR3 has 18 amino acids. The CDR3, as DNA: TGTGCCAGCAGTTACCGCAGGTCTCCGAAGGGACTAGCGGGGACCCAGTACTTC. It specifies CASSYRRSPKGLAGTQYF.

J is TRBJ2-7 and V is TRBV2; the match to TRBD2 covers 8 bases. V trimming: 10 bases; J trimming: 2 bases; junction bases outside the gene matches: 10. The CDR3 contains 14 residues. Germline CDR1 SNHLY, CDR2 FYNNEI. CDR3 residues: CAIIERGTTYEQYV. CDR3 in DNA: TGTGCCATAATAGAGCGGGGGACCACCTACGAGCAGTACGTC.

This clonotype was observed a few times. V gene TRBV7-9 combines with J gene TRBJ2-1; D is possibly TRBD1 (5 bases). Trimming took 4 bases from V and 8 from J, leaving 18 bases between them. CDR3 length: 15 residues. CDR1 is SEHNR and CDR2 is FQNEAQ in the germline V gene (reference sequence). Here the CDR3 DNA reads TGTGCCAGCAGCTCAGAGGTGGCAGGGTTCGATGAGCAGTTCTTC. Its translation: CASSSEVAGFDEQFF.

The chain links TRBV4-1 to TRBJ2-1; D possibly corresponds to TRBD1 (5 bases). Germline V lookup: CDR1 MGHRA, CDR2 YSYEKL. The V gene lost 4 bases and the J gene lost 9 bases, with 13 bases spanning the gap. This CDR3 has 13 residues. This chain's CDR3 is CASSLWTSSEQFF. The CDR3 coding sequence is TGCGCCAGCAGCCTTTGGACATCAAGTGAGCAGTTCTTC.

The chain couples TRBV29-1 to TRBJ2-5; 8 nucleotides line up with TRBD2. The ends lost 5 bases at V and 4 bases at J; junction bases unmatched: 15. Germline CDR1 reads SQVTM; CDR2 reads ANQGSEA. The CDR3 spans 16 residues. The CDR3 coding sequence is TGCAGCGTTCCAAGGGTGGGGCTAGCGGGCGGAGAGACCCAGTACTTC. Its translation is CSVPRVGLAGGETQYF.